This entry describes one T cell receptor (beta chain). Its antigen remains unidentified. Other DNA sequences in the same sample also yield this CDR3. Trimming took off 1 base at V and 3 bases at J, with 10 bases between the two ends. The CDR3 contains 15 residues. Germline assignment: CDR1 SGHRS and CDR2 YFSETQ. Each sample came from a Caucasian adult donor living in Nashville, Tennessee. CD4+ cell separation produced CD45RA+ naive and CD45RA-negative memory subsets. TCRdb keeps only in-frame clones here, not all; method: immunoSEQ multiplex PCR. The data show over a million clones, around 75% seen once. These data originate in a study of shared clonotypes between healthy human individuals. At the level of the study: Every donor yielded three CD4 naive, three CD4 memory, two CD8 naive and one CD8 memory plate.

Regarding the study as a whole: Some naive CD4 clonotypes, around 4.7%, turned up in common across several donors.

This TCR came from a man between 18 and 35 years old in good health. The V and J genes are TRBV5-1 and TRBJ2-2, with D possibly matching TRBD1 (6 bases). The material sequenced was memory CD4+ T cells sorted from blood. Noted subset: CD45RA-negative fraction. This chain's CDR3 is CASSLQGPDTGELFF. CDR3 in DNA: TGCGCCAGCAGCTTGCAGGGGCCGGACACCGGGGAGCTGTTTTTT.